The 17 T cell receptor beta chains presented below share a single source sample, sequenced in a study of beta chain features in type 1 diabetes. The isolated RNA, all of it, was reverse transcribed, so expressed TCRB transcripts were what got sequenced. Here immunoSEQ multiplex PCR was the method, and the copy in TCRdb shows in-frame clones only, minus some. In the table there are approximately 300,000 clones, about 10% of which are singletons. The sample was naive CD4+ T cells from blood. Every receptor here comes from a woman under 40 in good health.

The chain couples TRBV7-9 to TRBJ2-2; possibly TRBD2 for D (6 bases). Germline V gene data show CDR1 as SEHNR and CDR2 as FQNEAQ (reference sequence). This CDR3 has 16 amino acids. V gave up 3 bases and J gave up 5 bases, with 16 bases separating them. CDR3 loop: CASSFGGTARTGELFF. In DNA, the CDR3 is TGTGCCAGCAGCTTTGGCGGGACCGCGAGGACCGGGGAGCTGTTTTTT.

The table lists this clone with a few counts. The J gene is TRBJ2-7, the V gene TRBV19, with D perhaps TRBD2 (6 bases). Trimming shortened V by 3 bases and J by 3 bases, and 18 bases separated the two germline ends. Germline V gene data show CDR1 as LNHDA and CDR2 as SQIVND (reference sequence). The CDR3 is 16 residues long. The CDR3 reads CASSIDGSPTIYEQYF. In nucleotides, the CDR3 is TGTGCCAGTAGTATTGACGGGAGCCCCACTATCTACGAGCAGTACTTC.

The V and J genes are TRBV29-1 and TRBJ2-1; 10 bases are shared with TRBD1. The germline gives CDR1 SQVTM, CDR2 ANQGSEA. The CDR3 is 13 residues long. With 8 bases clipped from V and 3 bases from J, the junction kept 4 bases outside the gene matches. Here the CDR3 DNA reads TGCAGCTGTTGGACAGGGGGCTACAATGAGCAGTTCTTC. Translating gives CSCWTGGYNEQFF.

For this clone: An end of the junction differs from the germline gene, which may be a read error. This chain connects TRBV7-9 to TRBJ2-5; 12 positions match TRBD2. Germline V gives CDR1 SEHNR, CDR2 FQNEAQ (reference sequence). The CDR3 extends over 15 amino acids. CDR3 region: CAGSSRLAGDETQYF. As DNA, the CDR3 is TGTGCCGGCAGCTCAAGACTAGCGGGAGATGAGACCCAGTACTTC.

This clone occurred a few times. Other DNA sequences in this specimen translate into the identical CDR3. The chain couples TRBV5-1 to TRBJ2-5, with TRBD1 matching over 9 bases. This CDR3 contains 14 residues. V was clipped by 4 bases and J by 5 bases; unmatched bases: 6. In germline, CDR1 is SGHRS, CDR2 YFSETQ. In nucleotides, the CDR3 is TGCGCCAGCAGCACGGGACAGGGTGGGGAGACCCAGTACTTC. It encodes CASSTGQGGETQYF. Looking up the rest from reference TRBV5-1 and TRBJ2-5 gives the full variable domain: KAGVTQTPRYLIKTRGQQVTLSCSPISGHRSVSWYQQTPGQGLQFLFEYFSETQRNKGNFPGRFSGRQFSNSRSEMNVSTLELGDSALYLCASSTGQGGETQYFGPGTRLLVL.

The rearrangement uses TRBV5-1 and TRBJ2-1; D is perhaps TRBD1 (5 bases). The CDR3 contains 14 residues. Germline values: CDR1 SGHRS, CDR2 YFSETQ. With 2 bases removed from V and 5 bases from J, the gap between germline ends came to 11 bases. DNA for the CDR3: TGCGCCAGCAGCTTCTCAGGGTCGGACAATGAGCAGTTCTTC. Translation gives CASSFSGSDNEQFF.

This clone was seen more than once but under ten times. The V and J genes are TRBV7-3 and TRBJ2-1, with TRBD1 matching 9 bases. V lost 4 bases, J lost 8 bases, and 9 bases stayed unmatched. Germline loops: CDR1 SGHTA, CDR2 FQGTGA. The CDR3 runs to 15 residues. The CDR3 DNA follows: TGTGCCAGCAGCTCACGCGGGACAGGGAACGATGAGCAGTTCTTC. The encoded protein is CASSSRGTGNDEQFF.

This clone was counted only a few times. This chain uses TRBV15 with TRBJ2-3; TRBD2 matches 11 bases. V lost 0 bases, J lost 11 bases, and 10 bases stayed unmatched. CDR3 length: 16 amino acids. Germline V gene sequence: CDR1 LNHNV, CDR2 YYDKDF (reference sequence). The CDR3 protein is CATSRDVAGGPRMQYF. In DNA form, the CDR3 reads TGTGCCACCAGCAGAGATGTAGCGGGAGGGCCTCGCATGCAGTATTTT. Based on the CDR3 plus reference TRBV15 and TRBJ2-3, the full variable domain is DAMVIQNPRYQVTQFGKPVTLSCSQTLNHNVMYWYQQKSSQAPKLLFHYYDKDFNNEADTPDNFQSRRPNTSFCFLDIRSPGLGDTAMYLCATSRDVAGGPRMQYFGPGTRLTVL.

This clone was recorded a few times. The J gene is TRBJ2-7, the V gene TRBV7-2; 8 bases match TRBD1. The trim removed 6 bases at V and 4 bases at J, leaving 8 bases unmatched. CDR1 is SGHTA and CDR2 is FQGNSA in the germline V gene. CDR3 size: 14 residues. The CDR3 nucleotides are TGTGCCAGCAGTCCCAGACAGGGGCAGTACGAGCAGTACTTC. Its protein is CASSPRQGQYEQYF. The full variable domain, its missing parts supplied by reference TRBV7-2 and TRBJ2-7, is GAGVSQSPSNKVTEKGKDVELRCDPISGHTALYWYRQSLGQGLEFLIYFQGNSAPDKSGLPSDRFSAERTGGSVSTLTIQRTQQEDSAVYLCASSPRQGQYEQYFGPGTRLTVT.

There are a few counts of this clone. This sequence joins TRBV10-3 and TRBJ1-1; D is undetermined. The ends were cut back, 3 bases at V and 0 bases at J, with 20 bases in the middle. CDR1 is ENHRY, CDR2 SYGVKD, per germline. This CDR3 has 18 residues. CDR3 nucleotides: TGTGCCATCAGTGATATCTCAGGAGGGTACGACATGAACACTGAAGCTTTCTTT. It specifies CAISDISGGYDMNTEAFF.

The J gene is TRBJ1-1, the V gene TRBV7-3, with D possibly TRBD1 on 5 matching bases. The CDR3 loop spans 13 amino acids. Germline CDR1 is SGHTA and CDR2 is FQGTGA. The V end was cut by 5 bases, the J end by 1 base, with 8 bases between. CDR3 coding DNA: TGTGCCAGCAGCACACAGGAGAACACTGAAGCTTTCTTT. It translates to CASSTQENTEAFF.

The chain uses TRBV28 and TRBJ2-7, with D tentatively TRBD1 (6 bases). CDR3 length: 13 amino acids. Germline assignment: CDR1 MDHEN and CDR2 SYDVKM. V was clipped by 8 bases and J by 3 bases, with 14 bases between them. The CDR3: CASGTGSDYEQYF. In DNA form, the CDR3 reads TGTGCCAGCGGAACAGGGAGTGACTACGAGCAGTACTTC.

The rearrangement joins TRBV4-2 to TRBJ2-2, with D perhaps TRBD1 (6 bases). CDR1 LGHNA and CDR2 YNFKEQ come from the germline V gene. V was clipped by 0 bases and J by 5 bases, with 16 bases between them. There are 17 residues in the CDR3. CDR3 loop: CASSQDLESGATGELFF. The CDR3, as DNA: TGTGCCAGCAGCCAAGATCTGGAGTCAGGGGCAACCGGGGAGCTGTTTTTT.

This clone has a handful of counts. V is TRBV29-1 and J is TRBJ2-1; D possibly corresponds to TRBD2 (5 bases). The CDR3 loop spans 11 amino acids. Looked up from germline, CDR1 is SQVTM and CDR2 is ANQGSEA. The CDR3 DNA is TGCAGGGCTCAACGCGGGCCTGAGCAGTTCTTC. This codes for CRAQRGPEQFF.

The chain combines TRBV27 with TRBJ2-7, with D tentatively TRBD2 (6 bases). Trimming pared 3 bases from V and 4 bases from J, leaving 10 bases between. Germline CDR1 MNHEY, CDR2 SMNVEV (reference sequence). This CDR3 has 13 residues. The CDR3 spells CASSFVSGYEQYF. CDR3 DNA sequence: TGTGCCAGCAGTTTCGTCAGCGGGTACGAGCAGTACTTC.

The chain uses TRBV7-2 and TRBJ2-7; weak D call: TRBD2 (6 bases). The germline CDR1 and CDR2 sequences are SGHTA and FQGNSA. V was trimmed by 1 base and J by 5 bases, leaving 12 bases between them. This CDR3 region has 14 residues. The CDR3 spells CASSLGLGVDEQYF. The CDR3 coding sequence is TGTGCCAGCAGCTTAGGACTAGGTGTCGACGAGCAGTACTTC.

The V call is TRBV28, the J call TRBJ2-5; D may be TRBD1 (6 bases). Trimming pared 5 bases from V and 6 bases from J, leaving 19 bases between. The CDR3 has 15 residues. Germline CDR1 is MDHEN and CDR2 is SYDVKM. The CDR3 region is CASSPRGGVLKTQYF. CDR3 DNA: TGTGCCAGCAGTCCCCGTGGGGGCGTATTGAAGACCCAGTACTTC.